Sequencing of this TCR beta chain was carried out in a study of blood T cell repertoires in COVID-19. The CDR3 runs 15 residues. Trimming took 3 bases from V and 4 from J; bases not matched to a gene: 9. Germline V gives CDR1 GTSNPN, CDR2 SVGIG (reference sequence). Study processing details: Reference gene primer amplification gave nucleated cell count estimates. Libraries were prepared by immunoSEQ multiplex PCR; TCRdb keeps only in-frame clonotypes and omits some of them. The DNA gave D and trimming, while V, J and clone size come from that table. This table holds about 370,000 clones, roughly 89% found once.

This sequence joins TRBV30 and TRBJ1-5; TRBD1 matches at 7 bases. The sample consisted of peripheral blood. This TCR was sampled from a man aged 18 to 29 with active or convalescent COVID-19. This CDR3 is CAWRGPPGGNQPQHF. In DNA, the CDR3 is TGTGCCTGGAGGGGCCCGCCAGGGGGTAATCAGCCCCAGCATTTT.